One sample yielded the 21 T cell receptor beta chains listed below, sequenced in a study of cytomegalovirus exposure and HLA in healthy donors. PCR employed 60 Vbeta and 13 Jbeta primers. Method: immunoSEQ multiplex PCR; TCRdb's copy keeps in-frame clones and lacks some. This sample carries about 46,000 clones, with under 1.3% going to the ten biggest clones. The source material was PBMCs. All receptors derive from a woman aged 40 to 50 in good health and CMV-seronegative.

The chain recombines TRBV27 with TRBJ2-7, with 13 bases that match TRBD2. This CDR3 region has 16 residues. The V gene's germline CDR1 is MNHEY and CDR2 SMNVEV (reference sequence). The ends lost 5 bases at V and 6 bases at J; junction bases unmatched: 10. CDR3 coding DNA: TGTGCCAGCAGTGACCGACTAGCGGGAGGCCCCCTCGAGCAGTACTTC. Translated, it gives CASSDRLAGGPLEQYF.

The V gene is TRBV28, the J gene TRBJ2-7; 8 bases fit TRBD1. From germline, CDR1 is MDHEN and CDR2 SYDVKM. CDR3 size: 16 residues. Trimming took 0 bases from V and 3 from J; bases not matched to a gene: 7. The CDR3 nucleotides are TGTGCCAGCAGTTTATGGGAGGACAGGGACAACTACGAGCAGTACTTC. Protein product: CASSLWEDRDNYEQYF.

The chain recombines TRBV6-5 with TRBJ1-2; 8 bases align to TRBD1. The ends lost 5 bases at V and 4 bases at J; junction bases unmatched: 3. Per the germline V gene, CDR1 is MNHEY and CDR2 is SVGAGI. The CDR3 spans 13 residues. The DNA of the CDR3 is TGTGCCAGCAGTGTGACAGGGGCCTATGGCTACACCTTC. Protein sequence: CASSVTGAYGYTF.

The V gene is TRBV7-8, the J gene TRBJ2-3, with 11 positions matching TRBD2. CDR3 length equals 17 residues. V was pared by 1 base and J by 7 bases, with 10 bases of the junction left unmatched. CDR1 is SGHVS, CDR2 FQNEAQ, per germline. CDR3 sequence reads: CASSLVVAGGPFNTQYF. In DNA, the CDR3 is TGTGCCAGCAGCTTAGTGGTAGCGGGAGGGCCTTTCAATACGCAGTATTTT. The variable domain in full, completed from reference TRBV7-8 and TRBJ2-3, reads GAGVSQSPRYKVAKRGQDVALRCDPISGHVSLFWYQQALGQGPEFLTYFQNEAQLDKSGLPSDRFFAERPEGSVSTLKIQRTQQEDSAVYLCASSLVVAGGPFNTQYFGPGTRLTVL.

The J gene is TRBJ2-1, the V gene TRBV19; D perhaps matches TRBD2 (6 bases). In germline, CDR1 is LNHDA, CDR2 SQIVND (reference sequence). Trimming stripped 2 bases from V and 7 bases from J, with 18 bases between. This CDR3 comprises 16 residues. The CDR3 region is CASSIRWLARGNEQFF. CDR3 bases: TGTGCCAGTAGTATAAGGTGGCTAGCGCGGGGTAATGAGCAGTTCTTC.

The V call is TRBV11-2, the J call TRBJ2-7; 9 nucleotides line up with TRBD2. Germline trimming cut 3 bases from V and 7 bases from J; bases unmatched to any gene: 7. Germline lookup yields CDR1 SGHAT and CDR2 FQNNGV. This CDR3 has 14 amino acids. CDR3 sequence reads: CASSLAGGPREQYF. The CDR3 DNA sequence: TGTGCCAGCAGCTTGGCGGGAGGGCCAAGGGAGCAGTACTTC.

The V gene is TRBV7-2, the J gene TRBJ2-7; possibly TRBD2 for D (6 bases). Per the germline V gene, CDR1 is SGHTA and CDR2 is FQGNSA. The CDR3 loop spans 14 amino acids. Trimming left V 7 bases short and J 7 bases short, with 20 bases between. The DNA for the CDR3 is TGTGCCAGCACCCCAACCGGCGGGAAGGGGGAGCAGTACTTC. It codes for CASTPTGGKGEQYF.

The gene calls are TRBV4-3 and TRBJ2-7; TRBD1 matches at 7 bases. The V gene end was trimmed by 1 base and the J gene end by 3 bases; junction bases not matched to a gene: 3. The CDR3 length is 14 residues. In germline, CDR1 is LGHNA, CDR2 YSLEER. CDR3 residues: CASSQADRDYEQYF. The CDR3 nucleotides are TGCGCCAGCAGCCAAGCTGACAGGGACTACGAGCAGTACTTC.

The J gene is TRBJ2-7, the V gene TRBV4-1; TRBD2 agrees at 12 bases. The CDR3 has 18 amino acids. The germline V gene encodes CDR1 MGHRA and CDR2 YSYEKL. J was trimmed by 2 bases and V by 1 base; bases with no gene match: 9. The CDR3, as DNA: TGCGCCAGCAGCCAAGGGTTACTAGCGGGAGGCGACGCCTACGAGCAGTACTTC. Protein sequence: CASSQGLLAGGDAYEQYF.

The J gene is TRBJ1-1, the V gene TRBV28; 7 positions agree with TRBD1. Germline V gene data show CDR1 as MDHEN and CDR2 as SYDVKM. Trimming took 3 bases from V and 9 from J; bases not matched to a gene: 10. CDR3 length equals 14 residues. The CDR3 sequence: CASSFRSGGHQAFF. CDR3 nucleotides: TGTGCCAGCAGTTTCAGGTCAGGGGGTCACCAAGCTTTCTTT.

The CDR3 reads CASSGLAGNNEQFF. Written as DNA, the CDR3 is TGTGCCAGCAGTGGTCTAGCGGGAAACAATGAGCAGTTCTTC. V is TRBV2 and J is TRBJ2-1; 9 bases fit TRBD2. The CDR3 runs 14 residues. The V segment lost 4 bases and the J segment 5 bases; nucleotides outside the gene matches: 3. Germline-derived CDR1 and CDR2 are SNHLY and FYNNEI.

The V call is TRBV28, the J call TRBJ1-5, with 10 bases fitting TRBD1. The CDR3 is 15 residues long. Germline-derived CDR1 and CDR2 are MDHEN and SYDVKM. V was clipped by 7 bases and J by 7 bases; unmatched bases: 10. For the CDR3, the DNA is TGTGCCAGCACCACTCCCGGACAGGGGGTCCAGCCCCAGCATTTT. Its translation: CASTTPGQGVQPQHF.

This chain uses TRBV2 with TRBJ1-2, with TRBD1 identical over 10 bases. Germline loops: CDR1 SNHLY, CDR2 FYNNEI. After removal of 6 bases from V and 2 bases from J, the junction contained 3 bases not matched to a gene. The CDR3 length is 14 residues. CDR3 sequence reads: CASRGTGANYGYTF. The CDR3 nucleotides are TGTGCCAGCAGGGGGACAGGGGCCAACTATGGCTACACCTTC.

The rearrangement uses TRBV27 and TRBJ2-3; 11 bases align to TRBD1. J lost 5 bases, V lost 5 bases, and 6 bases had no gene match. Germline V gene sequence: CDR1 MNHEY, CDR2 SMNVEV (reference sequence). This CDR3 has 15 residues. DNA of the CDR3: TGTGCCAGCAGTCCCGGACAGGGGGCGGGAGATACGCAGTATTTT. Translating it yields CASSPGQGAGDTQYF.

This chain connects TRBV7-3 to TRBJ2-3; 10 nucleotides match TRBD2. Looked up from germline, CDR1 is SGHTA and CDR2 is FQGTGA. V shed 0 bases, J shed 0 bases, and the junction held 9 bases outside the gene matches. This CDR3 spans 19 amino acids. The CDR3 DNA is TGTGCCAGCAGCTTAACGGGGGGGACTAGCGCAACGAGCACAGATACGCAGTATTTT. Residues: CASSLTGGTSATSTDTQYF. Variable domain in full (rest from reference TRBV7-3 and TRBJ2-3): GAGVSQTPSNKVTEKGKYVELRCDPISGHTALYWYRQSLGQGPEFLIYFQGTGAADDSGLPNDRFFAVRPEGSVSTLKIQRTERGDSAVYLCASSLTGGTSATSTDTQYFGPGTRLTVL.

The chain combines TRBV7-2 with TRBJ2-2, with 10 bases fitting TRBD2. Germline CDR1 reads SGHTA; CDR2 reads FQGNSA. The V gene end was trimmed by 6 bases and the J gene end by 6 bases; junction bases not matched to a gene: 7. CDR3 length equals 15 residues. CDR3 DNA: TGTGCCAGCAGGAAGATAGCGGGAGGTTCCGGGGAGCTGTTTTTT. Translated: CASRKIAGGSGELFF.

The chain carries TRBV14 and TRBJ1-6; 7 bases agree with TRBD1. The CDR3 runs to 15 residues. Germline V gives CDR1 SGHDN, CDR2 FVKESK. The ends lost 5 bases at V and 10 bases at J; junction bases unmatched: 11. The CDR3 here is CASSVRQGMESPLHF. The DNA for the CDR3 is TGTGCCAGCAGCGTTCGACAGGGAATGGAGTCACCCCTCCACTTT.

The rearrangement uses TRBV7-9 and TRBJ1-5, with TRBD1 matching 7 bases. The CDR3 has 15 residues. With 5 bases clipped from V and 1 base from J, the junction kept 5 bases outside the gene matches. CDR1 and CDR2 from the germline V gene are SEHNR and FQNEAQ (reference sequence). This chain's CDR3 is CASSDTGDSNQPQHF. DNA of the CDR3: TGTGCCAGCAGCGATACAGGGGACAGCAATCAGCCCCAGCATTTT.

In nucleotides, the CDR3 is TGTGCCAGCAGTTTACGGCTGGACAGCGGCTACACCTTC. Protein: CASSLRLDSGYTF. This chain joins TRBV28 and TRBJ1-2, with a tentative D call TRBD1 (6 bases). The ends were cut back, 2 bases at V and 8 bases at J, with 12 bases in the middle. CDR1 and CDR2 from the germline V gene are MDHEN and SYDVKM. The length of the CDR3 is 13 residues.

The gene calls are TRBV28 and TRBJ2-3; no definite D call. V was clipped by 9 bases and J by 4 bases, with 5 bases between them. Germline V gene data show CDR1 as MDHEN and CDR2 as SYDVKM. The CDR3 length is 10 residues. The CDR3 bases are TGTGCCAGTCGGGCAGATACGCAGTATTTT. Its translation is CASRADTQYF.

The genes are TRBV7-6 and TRBJ2-7; maybe TRBD2 (6 bases). Germline assignment: CDR1 SGHVS and CDR2 FNYEAQ. The CDR3 contains 13 residues. The V end was cut by 5 bases, the J end by 2 bases, with 10 bases between. The CDR3 protein is CASSLTGAYEQYF. In DNA form, the CDR3 reads TGTGCCAGCAGCCTAACGGGGGCCTACGAGCAGTACTTC.